This paragraph covers one T cell receptor beta chain sequence. The target antigen is unknown. Template switching by 5'RACE produced TCR cDNA, adding a universal primer site and UMIs. MiXCR was run by TCRdb on the 5' RACE reads, yielding one entry per CDR3 protein. The data show some 600,000 distinct CDR3 sequences, about 15% seen once. This entry is derived from a study of T cells after yellow fever vaccination. Study results and caveats: Peaking on day 5 versus 15, the secondary response was faster but weaker. Post-booster repertoires contained most primary-vaccination clones again (96% CD4, less than 90% CD8).

The TCR originated in a young man who received the YFV17D yellow fever vaccine. The source material was PBMCs, sampled 4 to 5 days after the first yellow fever vaccination.

The CDR3 bases are TGTGCCAGCAGCTTAGTTACACGGGGTCCTGAAGCTTTCTTT. It specifies CASSLVTRGPEAFF. The chain links TRBV7-2 to TRBJ1-1; no reliable D call. The CDR3 totals 14 residues. V lost 1 base and J lost 6, with 12 bases in between. CDR1 is SGHTA, CDR2 FQGNSA, per germline.